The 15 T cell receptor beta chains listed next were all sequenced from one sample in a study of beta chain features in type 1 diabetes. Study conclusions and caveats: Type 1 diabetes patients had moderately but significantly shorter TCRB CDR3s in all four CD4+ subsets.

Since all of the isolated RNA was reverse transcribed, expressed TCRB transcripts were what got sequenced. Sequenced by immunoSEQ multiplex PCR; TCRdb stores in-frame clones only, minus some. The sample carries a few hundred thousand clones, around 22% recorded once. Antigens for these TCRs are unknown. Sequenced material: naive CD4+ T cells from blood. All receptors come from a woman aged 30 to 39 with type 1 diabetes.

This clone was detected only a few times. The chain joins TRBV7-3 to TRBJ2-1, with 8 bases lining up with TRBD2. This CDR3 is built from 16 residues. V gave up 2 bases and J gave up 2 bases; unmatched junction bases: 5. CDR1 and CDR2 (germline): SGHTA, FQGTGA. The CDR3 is CASSLAGGSPYNEQFF. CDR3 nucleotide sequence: TGTGCCAGCAGCTTAGCGGGGGGATCCCCCTACAATGAGCAGTTCTTC.

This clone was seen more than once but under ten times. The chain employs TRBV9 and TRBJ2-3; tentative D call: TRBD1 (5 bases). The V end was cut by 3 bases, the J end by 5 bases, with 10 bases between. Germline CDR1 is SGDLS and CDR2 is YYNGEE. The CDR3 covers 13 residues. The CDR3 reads CASSDQGEDTQYF. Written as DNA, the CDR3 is TGTGCCAGCAGCGACCAGGGCGAAGATACGCAGTATTTT. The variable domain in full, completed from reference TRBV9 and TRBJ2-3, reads DSGVTQTPKHLITATGQRVTLRCSPRSGDLSVYWYQQSLDQGLQFLIQYYNGEERAKGNILERFSAQQFPDLHSELNLSSLELGDSALYFCASSDQGEDTQYFGPGTRLTVL.

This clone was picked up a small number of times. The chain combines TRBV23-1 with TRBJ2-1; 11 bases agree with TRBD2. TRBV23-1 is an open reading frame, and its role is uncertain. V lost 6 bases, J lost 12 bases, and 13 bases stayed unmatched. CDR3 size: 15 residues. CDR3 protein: CASSRTSGSKRGQFF. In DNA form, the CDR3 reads TGCGCCAGCAGCCGAACTAGCGGGAGTAAGCGCGGGCAGTTCTTC.

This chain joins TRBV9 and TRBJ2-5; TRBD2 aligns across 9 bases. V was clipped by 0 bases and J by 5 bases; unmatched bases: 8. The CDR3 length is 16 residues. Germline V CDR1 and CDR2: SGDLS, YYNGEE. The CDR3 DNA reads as TGTGCCAGCAGCGTAGATAGCGGGAGAGTTGGGGAGACCCAGTACTTC. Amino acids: CASSVDSGRVGETQYF.

DNA of the CDR3: TGTGCCAGCAGCCAAGATCCCTCGACAGGGGCCTATGGCTACACCTTC. Translated: CASSQDPSTGAYGYTF. This chain joins TRBV4-2 and TRBJ1-2, with 8 positions matching TRBD1. The J segment lost 4 bases and the V segment lost 0 bases, leaving 7 bases of the junction unmatched. The length of the CDR3 is 16 residues. Germline lookup yields CDR1 LGHNA and CDR2 YNFKEQ.

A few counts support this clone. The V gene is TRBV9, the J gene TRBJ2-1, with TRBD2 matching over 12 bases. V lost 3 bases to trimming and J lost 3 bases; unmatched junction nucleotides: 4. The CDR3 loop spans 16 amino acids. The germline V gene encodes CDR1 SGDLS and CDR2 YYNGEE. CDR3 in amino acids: CASSERTSGDYNEQFF. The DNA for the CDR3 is TGTGCCAGCAGCGAACGGACTAGCGGGGACTACAATGAGCAGTTCTTC.

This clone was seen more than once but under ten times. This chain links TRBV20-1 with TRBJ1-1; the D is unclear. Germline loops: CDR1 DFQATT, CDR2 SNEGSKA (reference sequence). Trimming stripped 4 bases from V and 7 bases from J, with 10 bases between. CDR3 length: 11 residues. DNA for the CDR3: TGCAGTGCTACCCGCCCAGTTGAAGCTTTCTTT. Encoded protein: CSATRPVEAFF.

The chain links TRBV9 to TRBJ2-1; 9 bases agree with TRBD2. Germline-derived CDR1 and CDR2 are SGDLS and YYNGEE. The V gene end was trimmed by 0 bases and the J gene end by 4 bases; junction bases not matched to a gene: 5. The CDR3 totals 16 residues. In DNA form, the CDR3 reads TGTGCCAGCAGCGTAGTTTCTAGCGGGATTTACAATGAGCAGTTCTTC. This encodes CASSVVSSGIYNEQFF.

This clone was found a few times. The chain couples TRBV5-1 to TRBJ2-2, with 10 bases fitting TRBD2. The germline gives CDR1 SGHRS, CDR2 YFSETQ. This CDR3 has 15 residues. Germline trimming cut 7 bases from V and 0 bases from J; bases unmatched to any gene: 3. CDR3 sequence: CASRLAGANTGELFF. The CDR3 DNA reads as TGCGCCAGCCGACTAGCGGGCGCGAACACCGGGGAGCTGTTTTTT.

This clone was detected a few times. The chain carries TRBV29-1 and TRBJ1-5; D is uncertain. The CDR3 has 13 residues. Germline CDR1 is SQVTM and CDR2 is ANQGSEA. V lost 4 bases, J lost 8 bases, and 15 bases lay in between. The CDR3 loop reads CSVVVGGLEPQHF. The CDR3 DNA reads TGCAGCGTTGTTGTAGGAGGTCTCGAGCCCCAGCATTTT.

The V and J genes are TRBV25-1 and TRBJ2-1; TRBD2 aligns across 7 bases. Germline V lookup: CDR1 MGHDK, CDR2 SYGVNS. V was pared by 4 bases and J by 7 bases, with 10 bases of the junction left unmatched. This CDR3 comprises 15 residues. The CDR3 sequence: CASSGGGSSVNEQFF. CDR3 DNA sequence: TGTGCCAGCAGTGGTGGCGGGAGTAGCGTGAATGAGCAGTTCTTC. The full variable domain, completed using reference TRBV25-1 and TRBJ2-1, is EADIYQTPRYLVIGTGKKITLECSQTMGHDKMYWYQQDPGMELHLIHYSYGVNSTEKGDLSSESTVSRIRTEHFPLTLESARPSHTSQYLCASSGGGSSVNEQFFGPGTRLTVL.

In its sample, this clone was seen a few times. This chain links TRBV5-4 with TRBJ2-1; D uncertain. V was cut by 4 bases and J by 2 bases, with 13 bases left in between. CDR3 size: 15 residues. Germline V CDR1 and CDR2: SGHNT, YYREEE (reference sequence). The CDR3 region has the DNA TGTGCCAGCAGCCCCAGCGCGCCGACCTACAATGAGCAGTTCTTC. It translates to CASSPSAPTYNEQFF.

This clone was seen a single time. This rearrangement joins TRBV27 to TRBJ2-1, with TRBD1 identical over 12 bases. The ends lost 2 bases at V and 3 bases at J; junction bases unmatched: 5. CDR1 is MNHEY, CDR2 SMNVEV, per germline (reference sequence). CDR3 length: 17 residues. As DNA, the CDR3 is TGTGCCAGCAGTTTACAGGGGACAGGGGGCAGCTACAATGAGCAGTTCTTC. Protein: CASSLQGTGGSYNEQFF.

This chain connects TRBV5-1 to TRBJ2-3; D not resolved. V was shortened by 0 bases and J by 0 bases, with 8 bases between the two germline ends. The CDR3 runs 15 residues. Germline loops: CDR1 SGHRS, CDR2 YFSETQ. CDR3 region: CASSLAGRSTDTQYF. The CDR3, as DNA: TGCGCCAGCAGCTTGGCGGGTAGGAGCACAGATACGCAGTATTTT. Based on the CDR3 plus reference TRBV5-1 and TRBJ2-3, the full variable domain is KAGVTQTPRYLIKTRGQQVTLSCSPISGHRSVSWYQQTPGQGLQFLFEYFSETQRNKGNFPGRFSGRQFSNSRSEMNVSTLELGDSALYLCASSLAGRSTDTQYFGPGTRLTVL.

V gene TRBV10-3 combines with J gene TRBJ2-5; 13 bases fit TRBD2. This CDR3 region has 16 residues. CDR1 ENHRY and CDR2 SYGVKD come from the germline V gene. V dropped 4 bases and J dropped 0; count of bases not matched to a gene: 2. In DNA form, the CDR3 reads TGTGCCATCAGTGGGACTAGCGGGAGATACCAAGAGACCCAGTACTTC. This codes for CAISGTSGRYQETQYF.